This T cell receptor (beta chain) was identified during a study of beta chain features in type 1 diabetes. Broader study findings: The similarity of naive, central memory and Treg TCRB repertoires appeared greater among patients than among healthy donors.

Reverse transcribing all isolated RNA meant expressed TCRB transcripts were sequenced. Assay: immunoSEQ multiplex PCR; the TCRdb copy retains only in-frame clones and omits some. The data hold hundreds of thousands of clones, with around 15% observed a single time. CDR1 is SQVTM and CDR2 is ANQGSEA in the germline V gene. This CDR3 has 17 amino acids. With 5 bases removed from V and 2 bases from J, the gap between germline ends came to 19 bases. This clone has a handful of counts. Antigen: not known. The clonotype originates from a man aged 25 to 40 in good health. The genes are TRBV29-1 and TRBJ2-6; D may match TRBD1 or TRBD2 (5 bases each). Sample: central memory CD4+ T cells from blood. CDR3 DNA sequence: TGCAGCGTTCCTGAGGGGATGCGAACAACTGGGGCCAACGTCCTGACTTTC. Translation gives CSVPEGMRTTGANVLTF.